The T cell receptor (beta chain) under discussion was sequenced for a study of blood T cells in healthy people across ages. Study-wide results and caveats: Measured against age, TCR beta diversity per million T cells decreased in a roughly linear manner. Donor CMV status, an unknown factor, possibly confounded changes in expanded clonotypes.

RNA extraction gave at least 5.5 micrograms of total RNA per sample. The authors ran a second PCR of about 6 to 12 cycles using a sample-barcoded 5' primer and a J-beta primer mix. Every individual sample yielded 2.5 million or more paired-end reads (each containing CDR3). TCRdb analysed the 5' RACE reads with MiXCR anew, one entry per CDR3 protein. This repertoire shows about 670,000 distinct CDR3 sequences, about 43% found once; its top ten account for 30%. In this sample, this clonotype turned up once. Antigen specificity is unknown. Trimming at V came to 2 bases and at J to 7 bases, leaving 7 bases not matched to a gene. Germline loops: CDR1 LGHDT, CDR2 YNNKEL (reference sequence). CDR3 size: 15 residues.

This receptor was obtained from a man older than 75 in good health. What was sequenced was blood. The V and J genes are TRBV3-1 and TRBJ2-2; 7 nucleotides align to TRBD2. The CDR3 loop is CASSQLAGANGELFF. The CDR3 nucleotides read TGTGCCAGCAGCCAATTGGCGGGAGCGAACGGGGAGCTGTTTTTT.